These 24 T cell receptor beta chains share one sample of origin, sequenced in a study of human T cells and chemical hapten exposure. TCRdb redid the calling of the 5' RACE reads with MiXCR, one entry per CDR3 protein. The sample has about 81,000 distinct CDR3 sequences; about 8% are singletons. Someone pulled total RNA out of unfractionated whole blood. The origin of the receptors is a male donor in good health.

This clonotype has a handful of counts. The chain uses TRBV7-9 and TRBJ1-4; D is perhaps TRBD1 (5 bases). Trimming took 4 bases from V and 4 from J, leaving 10 bases between them. The CDR3 loop spans 14 amino acids. CDR1 is SEHNR and CDR2 is FQNEAQ in the germline V gene (reference sequence). CDR3 DNA: TGTGCCAGCAGCTGGGGCGCCGGTAATGAAAAACTGTTTTTT. It encodes CASSWGAGNEKLFF.

The chain couples TRBV3-1 to TRBJ1-3; 9 positions match TRBD1. Germline CDR1 LGHDT, CDR2 YNNKEL (reference sequence). The CDR3 has 15 amino acids. Losses at the gene ends were 3 bases for V and 6 bases for J; bases not matched to a gene: 6. CDR3 sequence: CASSHPTGGENTIYF. The CDR3 coding sequence is TGTGCCAGCAGCCACCCCACAGGGGGCGAAAACACCATATATTTT. The variable domain in full, completed from reference TRBV3-1 and TRBJ1-3, reads DTAVSQTPKYLVTQMGNDKSIKCEQNLGHDTMYWYKQDSKKFLKIMFSYNNKELIINETVPNRFSPKSPDKAHLNLHINSLELGDSAVYFCASSHPTGGENTIYFGEGSWLTVV.

V is TRBV12-3 or TRBV12-4 and J is TRBJ2-5; D gene ambiguous. CDR3 length equals 15 residues. Trimming cost V 6 bases and J 5 bases, with 19 bases left between them. The DNA for the CDR3 is TGTGCCAGCAGCCATCAGGAAGTCTCAGACGAGACCCAGTACTTC. Translation: CASSHQEVSDETQYF.

This clonotype was observed a few times. The V gene is TRBV7-8, the J gene TRBJ2-5; D remains unclear. Looked up from germline, CDR1 is SGHVS and CDR2 is FQNEAQ. The length of the CDR3 is 16 residues. Trimming left V 5 bases short and J 1 base short, with 17 bases between. In DNA, the CDR3 is TGTGCCAGCAGCACTCCCCCCGGACGTATCCAAGAGACCCAGTACTTC. It yields the protein CASSTPPGRIQETQYF. The full variable domain, completed using reference TRBV7-8 and TRBJ2-5, is GAGVSQSPRYKVAKRGQDVALRCDPISGHVSLFWYQQALGQGPEFLTYFQNEAQLDKSGLPSDRFFAERPEGSVSTLKIQRTQQEDSAVYLCASSTPPGRIQETQYFGPGTRLLVL.

The J gene is TRBJ2-3, the V gene TRBV20-1; possibly TRBD1 for D (6 bases). Per the germline V gene, CDR1 is DFQATT and CDR2 is SNEGSKA (reference sequence). The CDR3 extends over 15 amino acids. The ends were cut back, 4 bases at V and 1 base at J, with 15 bases in the middle. The CDR3 DNA follows: TGCAGTGCTAACCTGGACAGCGGCGGCACAGATACGCAGTATTTT. It encodes CSANLDSGGTDTQYF.

Written as DNA, the CDR3 is TGTGCCAGCAGTTTAAACAAGAACACTGAAGCTTTCTTT. Its translation: CASSLNKNTEAFF. The chain joins TRBV12-3 or TRBV12-4 to TRBJ1-1; unclear D gene. V was shortened by 2 bases and J by 1 base, with 5 bases between the two germline ends. CDR3 size: 13 residues.

Note on this clonotype: Since a much larger clone is just one base distant, this may be a read error. This sequence joins TRBV7-9 and TRBJ2-3; D call uncertain. Trimming shortened V by 5 bases and J by 4 bases, and 7 bases separated the two germline ends. Germline CDR1 SEHNR, CDR2 FQNEAQ (reference sequence). This CDR3 spans 12 amino acids. The CDR3 nucleotides are TGTGCCAGCAGCCCCCTTTCAGATACGCAGTATTTT. It specifies CASSPLSDTQYF. Filled out from reference TRBV7-9 and TRBJ2-3, the complete variable domain reads DTGVSQNPRHKITKRGQNVTFRCDPISEHNRLYWYRQTLGQGPEFLTYFQNEAQLEKSRLLSDRFSAERPKGSFSTLEIQRTEQGDSAMYLCASSPLSDTQYFGPGTRLTVL.

The rearrangement links TRBV7-2 to TRBJ2-7, with TRBD2 as a possible D gene (6 bases). V was pared by 3 bases and J by 5 bases, with 14 bases between. CDR3 length: 14 residues. Germline lookup yields CDR1 SGHTA and CDR2 FQGNSA. For the CDR3, the DNA is TGTGCCAGCAGCTTTCGACAGCGCGGGGACGAGCAGTACTTC. As protein: CASSFRQRGDEQYF.

CDR3 amino acids: CASSQVAGHPNTEAFF. The CDR3 region has the DNA TGTGCCAGCAGCCAGGTCGCGGGACACCCGAACACTGAAGCTTTCTTT. The genes are TRBV3-1 and TRBJ1-1, with a tentative D call TRBD1 (6 bases). CDR3 size: 16 residues. CDR1 is LGHDT, CDR2 YNNKEL, per germline (reference sequence). Trimming shortened V by 3 bases and J by 1 base, and 15 bases separated the two germline ends. Together with reference TRBV3-1 and TRBJ1-1, the CDR3 gives the full variable domain: DTAVSQTPKYLVTQMGNDKSIKCEQNLGHDTMYWYKQDSKKFLKIMFSYNNKELIINETVPNRFSPKSPDKAHLNLHINSLELGDSAVYFCASSQVAGHPNTEAFFGQGTRLTVV.

The CDR3, as DNA: TGTGCCAGCAGCTTACGAGCGATGAACCAAGAGACCCAGTACTTC. Encoded protein: CASSLRAMNQETQYF. The V call is TRBV7-9, the J call TRBJ2-5; D is ambiguous. The V gene's germline CDR1 is SEHNR and CDR2 FQNEAQ (reference sequence). This CDR3 is 15 amino acids long. V lost 2 bases, J lost 0 bases, and 10 bases lay in between.

The rearrangement links TRBV6-5 to TRBJ1-6, with 8 bases fitting TRBD1. CDR3 length: 14 amino acids. Trimming cost V 5 bases and J 7 bases; bases outside gene matches: 4. CDR1 is MNHEY, CDR2 SVGAGI, per germline. The CDR3 sequence is CASSLQGGNSPLHF. The DNA of the CDR3 is TGTGCCAGCAGTCTACAGGGGGGGAATTCACCCCTCCACTTT.

This clonotype was detected a few times. V gene TRBV4-1 combines with J gene TRBJ1-2; D uncertain. CDR3 length: 15 residues. V shed 0 bases and J shed 0 bases, with 8 bases lying between them. Germline CDR1 MGHRA, CDR2 YSYEKL. For the CDR3, the DNA is TGCGCCAGCAGCCAAGAAATAGGGACTAACTATGGCTACACCTTC. Translated, it gives CASSQEIGTNYGYTF.

The chain combines TRBV5-1 with TRBJ2-3; possibly TRBD1 for D (6 bases). This CDR3 has 17 amino acids. The ends were cut back, 3 bases at V and 0 bases at J, with 17 bases in the middle. Germline V lookup: CDR1 SGHRS, CDR2 YFSETQ. The CDR3 here is CASSWMTRDTSTDTQYF. The CDR3 DNA sequence: TGCGCCAGCAGCTGGATGACCCGGGACACCAGCACAGATACGCAGTATTTT.

This clonotype was seen a few times. The chain joins TRBV7-2 to TRBJ1-6; 7 positions agree with TRBD1. V trimming: 4 bases; J trimming: 8 bases; junction bases outside the gene matches: 2. Germline CDR1 is SGHTA and CDR2 is FQGNSA. There are 13 residues in the CDR3. CDR3 loop: CASSSDRDSPLHF. Here the CDR3 DNA reads TGTGCCAGCAGCTCAGACAGGGATTCACCCCTCCACTTT.

The CDR3 region is CAITQITGARKYGYTF. The CDR3 nucleotides read TGTGCCATCACCCAGATCACAGGGGCAAGGAAATATGGCTACACCTTC. This rearrangement joins TRBV10-3 to TRBJ1-2, with TRBD1 matching 7 bases. CDR1 ENHRY and CDR2 SYGVKD come from the germline V gene. V lost 7 bases and J lost 5; bases outside the gene matches: 16. This CDR3 region has 16 residues.

This clonotype was seen more than once but under ten times. The chain carries TRBV10-3 and TRBJ1-5, with D possibly TRBD1 on 6 matching bases. Trimming took 10 bases from V and 6 from J, leaving 19 bases between them. CDR3 length equals 14 residues. Germline CDR1 and CDR2: ENHRY and SYGVKD. The CDR3 sequence is CATFGGRGSQPQHF. CDR3 nucleotide sequence: TGTGCCACCTTCGGTGGCAGGGGAAGTCAGCCCCAGCATTTT.

This clonotype was counted many times. This chain connects TRBV20-1 to TRBJ2-3, with 9 bases lining up with TRBD2. V shed 3 bases and J 10 bases; nucleotides not matched to a gene: 11. Germline-derived CDR1 and CDR2 are DFQATT and SNEGSKA (reference sequence). This CDR3 region has 14 residues. CDR3 DNA: TGCAGTGCTAGTCGGGCGGGGGGGCCAGGTTCGCAGTATTTT. This encodes CSASRAGGPGSQYF.

The V gene is TRBV7-8, the J gene TRBJ1-1, with D possibly being TRBD1 (5 bases). CDR1 is SGHVS, CDR2 FQNEAQ, per germline. The CDR3 consists of 14 residues. The germline V and J ends were trimmed by 1 base and 7 bases, with 13 bases remaining between them. This chain's CDR3 is CASSLEARGSEAFF. The CDR3 nucleotides read TGTGCCAGCAGCTTAGAGGCGCGGGGGAGTGAAGCTTTCTTT.

In this sample, this clonotype turned up a few times. V gene TRBV12-3 or TRBV12-4 combines with J gene TRBJ1-5, with D perhaps matching TRBD1 (5 bases). Trimming took 5 bases from V and 9 from J, leaving 29 bases between them. The CDR3 contains 18 residues. The CDR3 is CASSPRARGEAQRSPQHF. The CDR3 region has the DNA TGTGCCAGCAGTCCCAGGGCTAGAGGGGAGGCGCAACGGTCGCCCCAGCATTTT.

J is TRBJ2-1 and V is TRBV7-9; D uncertain. Trimming took 0 bases from V and 5 from J, leaving 8 bases between them. Germline loops: CDR1 SEHNR, CDR2 FQNEAQ (reference sequence). This CDR3 region has 14 residues. The CDR3 DNA follows: TGTGCCAGCAGCTTAGCGGGCGTTCACAATGAGCAGTTCTTC. It is translated as CASSLAGVHNEQFF.

This clonotype was observed a handful of times. The chain joins TRBV4-1 to TRBJ2-5, with 10 bases that match TRBD2. The CDR3 consists of 16 residues. Per the germline V gene, CDR1 is MGHRA and CDR2 is YSYEKL. J lost 1 base, V lost 4 bases, and 6 bases had no gene match. CDR3 protein: CASSLSSGGLQETQYF. The CDR3, as DNA: TGCGCCAGCAGCCTTTCTAGCGGGGGCCTCCAAGAGACCCAGTACTTC.

This clonotype has more than one count but fewer than ten. The rearrangement links TRBV2 to TRBJ2-7, with D perhaps TRBD1 (5 bases). Germline CDR1 SNHLY, CDR2 FYNNEI. The CDR3 sequence is 12 residues long. V lost 4 bases and J 1 base, leaving 5 bases between the germline ends. As DNA, the CDR3 is TGTGCCAGCAGTGGACAGTCCTACGAGCAGTACTTC. It translates to CASSGQSYEQYF.

V is TRBV20-1 and J is TRBJ2-1; the D is unclear. Deletions cut 2 bases from V and 5 bases from J, with 10 bases between. Germline V lookup: CDR1 DFQATT, CDR2 SNEGSKA (reference sequence). CDR3 length: 13 amino acids. This CDR3 reads CSARLQPDNEQFF. Here the CDR3 DNA reads TGCAGTGCTAGACTCCAGCCCGACAATGAGCAGTTCTTC.

There are a few counts of this clonotype. This chain joins TRBV5-6 and TRBJ2-2, with 8 positions matching TRBD2. Germline CDR1 reads SGHDT; CDR2 reads YYEEEE. V trimming: 6 bases; J trimming: 4 bases; junction bases outside the gene matches: 8. CDR3 length: 15 residues. This chain's CDR3 is CASTLAGGGTGELFF. Written as DNA, the CDR3 is TGTGCCAGCACCCTTGCGGGAGGTGGCACCGGGGAGCTGTTTTTT.